These 28 T cell receptor beta chains share one sample of origin, sequenced in a study of control samples from healthy donors and cancer patients. Some clones are missing from TCRdb's copy, which holds only in-frame ones; the method was immunoSEQ multiplex PCR. Of roughly 24,000 clones in the sample, 82% were seen once. What was sequenced was PBMCs. These receptors were obtained from a man between 60 and 70 years old with colorectal cancer.

The J gene is TRBJ1-2, the V gene TRBV5-6; D not resolved. The germline V gene has CDR1 SGHDT and CDR2 YYEEEE. The V and J ends lost 6 bases and 1 base respectively, with 16 bases between them. The CDR3 totals 15 residues. This chain's CDR3 is CASTGVAGYNYGYTF. The CDR3 nucleotides read TGTGCCAGCACCGGGGTCGCAGGATATAACTATGGCTACACCTTC.

The chain employs TRBV5-1 and TRBJ1-2, with D possibly matching TRBD1 (5 bases). The CDR3 extends over 15 amino acids. Per germline, CDR1 SGHRS and CDR2 YFSETQ. Trimming took 0 bases from V and 2 from J, leaving 11 bases between them. CDR3 sequence (DNA): TGCGCCAGCAGCTTGGCCCCGGGGGGGAACTATGGCTACACCTTC. Protein: CASSLAPGGNYGYTF.

The DNA for the CDR3 is TGTGCCAGCAGAATTACAGGGTACCACGAGCAGTACTTC. Its protein is CASRITGYHEQYF. The chain recombines TRBV11-2 with TRBJ2-7; tentative D call: TRBD1 (6 bases). The germline gives CDR1 SGHAT, CDR2 FQNNGV. Trimming took 6 bases from V and 5 from J, leaving 14 bases between them. This CDR3 is built from 13 residues.

The chain combines TRBV2 with TRBJ2-7; weak D call: TRBD2 (7 bases). Trimming pared 6 bases from V and 5 bases from J, leaving 20 bases between. CDR3 length: 15 amino acids. CDR1 is SNHLY, CDR2 FYNNEI, per germline. The CDR3 sequence: CASRPIYREGNEQYF. In DNA, the CDR3 is TGTGCCAGCAGACCTATTTACAGGGAGGGGAACGAGCAGTACTTC.

The chain uses TRBV6-5 and TRBJ1-1, with no clear D. Trimming left V 4 bases short and J 7 bases short, with 13 bases between. The CDR3 totals 13 residues. CDR1 MNHEY and CDR2 SVGAGI come from the germline V gene. CDR3 residues: CASSSRLRVEAFF. Written as DNA, the CDR3 is TGTGCCAGCAGTTCTCGGCTCCGAGTTGAAGCTTTCTTT.

The CDR3 DNA is TGCGCCAGCAGCCAAGGAACAGGGGGGACAGGGGACAACTATGGCTACACCTTC. Translation gives CASSQGTGGTGDNYGYTF. The chain employs TRBV4-1 and TRBJ1-2; TRBD1 matches 10 bases. The CDR3 is 18 amino acids. Trimming took 1 base from V and 2 from J; bases not matched to a gene: 10. CDR1 is MGHRA, CDR2 YSYEKL, per germline.

This sequence joins TRBV6-2 or TRBV6-3 and TRBJ2-5; the D gene is possibly TRBD1 (6 bases). V was pared by 0 bases and J by 9 bases, with 20 bases between. CDR1 is MNHEY, CDR2 SVGEGT, per germline. The CDR3 is made up of 16 amino acids. CDR3 nucleotides: TGTGCCAGCAGTTACTCGGGTCCTACAGGGCTCTGGTCCCAGTACTTC. This encodes CASSYSGPTGLWSQYF.

This sequence joins TRBV19 and TRBJ2-5; D unresolved. CDR3 length equals 15 residues. Germline lookup yields CDR1 LNHDA and CDR2 SQIVND (reference sequence). The V gene lost 3 bases and the J gene lost 2 bases, with 13 bases spanning the gap. Written as DNA, the CDR3 is TGTGCCAGTAGTATGATTCTTGCGTTTCAAGAGACCCAGTACTTC. Translated, it gives CASSMILAFQETQYF.

The V and J genes are TRBV7-2 and TRBJ1-1, with D maybe TRBD1 (5 bases). Germline CDR1 is SGHTA and CDR2 is FQGNSA. Trimming shortened V by 2 bases and J by 11 bases, and 18 bases separated the two germline ends. The CDR3 covers 14 residues. The CDR3 DNA reads as TGTGCCAGCAGCTTAAAGAGGGCCACAGGCGACGCTTTCTTT. Its translation: CASSLKRATGDAFF.

This clone appeared a few times. The chain has TRBV19 and TRBJ1-5; D is possibly TRBD1 (5 bases). V shed 5 bases and J shed 0 bases, with 11 bases lying between them. CDR1 LNHDA and CDR2 SQIVND come from the germline V gene (reference sequence). The CDR3 has 15 amino acids. The CDR3 loop reads CASSGDGISNQPQHF. The CDR3 nucleotides are TGTGCCAGTAGTGGGGACGGGATTAGCAATCAGCCCCAGCATTTT.

V gene TRBV27 combines with J gene TRBJ2-3, with 9 nucleotides matching TRBD2. This CDR3 has 15 residues. The ends lost 4 bases at V and 7 bases at J; junction bases unmatched: 9. Germline CDR1 reads MNHEY; CDR2 reads SMNVEV (reference sequence). CDR3 region: CASSYSGGAANTQYF. CDR3 in DNA: TGTGCCAGCAGTTATAGCGGGGGCGCCGCTAATACGCAGTATTTT.

The V gene is TRBV10-2, the J gene TRBJ2-2; perhaps TRBD2 as D (5 bases). The CDR3 contains 18 residues. CDR1 is WSHSY, CDR2 SAAADI, per germline. V was pared by 2 bases and J by 6 bases, with 22 bases between. CDR3 DNA: TGCGCCAGCAGTGAGATTATTCGGTGGCTAGCAGGTCCCGGGGAGCTGTTTTTT. This codes for CASSEIIRWLAGPGELFF.

This clone has just a few counts. The CDR3 sequence is CASSLSSGGASEQFF. The CDR3 DNA is TGTGCCAGCAGCTTATCCAGCGGGGGGGCGAGTGAGCAGTTCTTC. The chain has TRBV7-2 and TRBJ2-1; 10 nucleotides agree with TRBD2. J gave up 9 bases and V 2 bases, and 7 bases lay outside the gene matches. CDR1 and CDR2 (germline): SGHTA, FQGNSA. This CDR3 region has 15 residues.

This chain joins TRBV6-5 and TRBJ1-5; D is ambiguous. Germline CDR1 MNHEY, CDR2 SVGAGI. Trimming shortened V by 6 bases and J by 2 bases, and 5 bases separated the two germline ends. The CDR3 spans 12 residues. CDR3 region: CASRKGNQPQHF. In DNA form, the CDR3 reads TGTGCCAGCAGGAAGGGCAATCAGCCCCAGCATTTT.

J is TRBJ1-5 and V is TRBV7-2, with TRBD1 identical over 7 bases. V was clipped by 1 base and J by 6 bases; unmatched bases: 9. CDR1 is SGHTA, CDR2 FQGNSA, per germline. This CDR3 comprises 16 residues. CDR3 residues: CASSLVGAGGAQPQHF. DNA for the CDR3: TGTGCCAGCAGCTTAGTGGGGGCAGGGGGAGCTCAGCCCCAGCATTTT.

This clone was detected once. The V call is TRBV6-5, the J call TRBJ1-2; D might be TRBD1 (5 bases). The germline V gene encodes CDR1 MNHEY and CDR2 SVGAGI. The V gene lost 5 bases and the J gene lost 1 base, with 8 bases spanning the gap. This CDR3 is built from 13 residues. The CDR3 sequence is CASSPGGNYGYTF. The CDR3 DNA follows: TGTGCCAGCAGTCCTGGGGGTAACTATGGCTACACCTTC.

The chain joins TRBV19 to TRBJ1-5; D gene ambiguous. The CDR3 covers 12 residues. Germline V gene sequence: CDR1 LNHDA, CDR2 SQIVND (reference sequence). CDR3 amino acids: CAPFRGGQPQHF. CDR3 bases: TGTGCTCCTTTTCGGGGAGGTCAGCCCCAGCATTTT.

In its sample, this clone was seen once. The chain carries TRBV5-1 and TRBJ2-7; 8 positions agree with TRBD2. V was pared by 5 bases and J by 2 bases, with 6 bases of the junction left unmatched. Germline V CDR1 and CDR2: SGHRS, YFSETQ. The CDR3 contains 14 residues. The CDR3 DNA reads as TGCGCCAGCAGGCCGGGACTAGGGGCCTACGAGCAGTACTTC. Its translation: CASRPGLGAYEQYF.

This clone has only one observation. The V gene is TRBV10-3, the J gene TRBJ2-7; D not certain. V lost 6 bases to trimming and J lost 1 base, with 10 bases between them. The germline CDR1 and CDR2 sequences are ENHRY and SYGVKD. The CDR3 is made up of 13 amino acids. The CDR3 bases are TGTGCCATCAGGGAGCAGGATTCCTACGAGCAGTACGTC. It is translated as CAIREQDSYEQYV.

The V and J genes are TRBV6-5 and TRBJ1-6, with D tentatively TRBD1 (5 bases). Deletions cut 8 bases from V and 8 bases from J, with 19 bases between. The CDR3 length is 15 residues. Germline CDR1 reads MNHEY; CDR2 reads SVGAGI. The CDR3 spells CASGPGTTTDSPLHF. CDR3 bases: TGTGCCAGCGGCCCCGGGACTACTACCGATTCACCCCTCCACTTT.

The chain employs TRBV19 and TRBJ2-2; D is possibly TRBD1 or TRBD2 (5 bases each). The CDR3 extends over 15 amino acids. V was cut by 8 bases and J by 2 bases, with 15 bases left in between. Germline V CDR1 and CDR2: LNHDA, SQIVND (reference sequence). This CDR3 reads CASHRGRVNTGELFF. In DNA, the CDR3 is TGTGCCAGTCATCGGGGCCGGGTAAACACCGGGGAGCTGTTTTTT.

The V gene is TRBV5-6, the J gene TRBJ1-2; a possible D gene is TRBD1 (6 bases). The CDR3 has 15 amino acids. Between the trimmed V and J ends, which lost 4 bases and 4 bases, there was a span of 17 bases. Germline V gives CDR1 SGHDT, CDR2 YYEEEE. CDR3 in DNA: TGTGCCAGCAGCCGAAAGGGGGTAGGGTCCTATGGCTACACCTTC. As protein: CASSRKGVGSYGYTF.

In this sample, this clone turned up once. The V and J genes are TRBV6-5 and TRBJ1-2, with D uncertain. Trimming stripped 6 bases from V and 0 bases from J, with 2 bases between. CDR3 size: 11 residues. Germline lookup yields CDR1 MNHEY and CDR2 SVGAGI. The CDR3, as DNA: TGTGCCAGCAGGTCTAACTATGGCTACACCTTC. This gives the protein CASRSNYGYTF.

The chain links TRBV2 to TRBJ2-1; no firm D call. From germline, CDR1 is SNHLY and CDR2 FYNNEI. Trimming took 2 bases from V and 3 from J, leaving 5 bases between them. This CDR3 has 13 amino acids. The CDR3 spells CASSEQGYNEQFF. The CDR3 coding sequence is TGTGCCAGCAGTGAACAAGGCTACAATGAGCAGTTCTTC.

The chain joins TRBV10-2 to TRBJ2-7; TRBD1 might be the D (6 bases). V gave up 6 bases and J gave up 1 base, with 13 bases separating them. The CDR3 is 14 residues long. Germline CDR1 reads WSHSY; CDR2 reads SAAADI. The CDR3 nucleotides are TGCGCCAGCAGCGCTGGACAGCTTTCCTACGAGCAGTACTTC. This sequence encodes CASSAGQLSYEQYF.

This sequence joins TRBV18 and TRBJ2-7; 11 bases map to TRBD2. The CDR3 has 17 amino acids. The trim removed 0 bases at V and 4 bases at J, leaving 8 bases unmatched. Germline loops: CDR1 KGHSH, CDR2 LQKENI. The CDR3 DNA is TGTGCCAGCTCACCACCGGCTAGCGGGGGGTCCAGGTACGAGCAGTACTTC. Translation: CASSPPASGGSRYEQYF.

The chain couples TRBV9 to TRBJ2-2, with 13 bases matching TRBD2. Germline V gene sequence: CDR1 SGDLS, CDR2 YYNGEE. J was trimmed by 4 bases and V by 3 bases; bases with no gene match: 15. The CDR3 is 20 residues long. CDR3 coding DNA: TGTGCCAGCAGCGGCCGACTAGCGGGGGGCTCAAAACAGGGCACCGGGGAGCTGTTTTTT. Amino acids: CASSGRLAGGSKQGTGELFF.

Only one count was recorded for this clone. The chain combines TRBV23-1 with TRBJ2-5; weak D call: TRBD1 (6 bases). TRBV23-1 is an ORF, with its function uncertain. CDR3 length: 19 residues. Trimming removed 0 bases from V and 5 bases from J, with 25 bases in between. The CDR3 DNA sequence: TGCGCCAGCAGTCAATCGGGGGCAGGGAAACTTGGTAATCCGGAGACCCAGTACTTC. This encodes CASSQSGAGKLGNPETQYF.